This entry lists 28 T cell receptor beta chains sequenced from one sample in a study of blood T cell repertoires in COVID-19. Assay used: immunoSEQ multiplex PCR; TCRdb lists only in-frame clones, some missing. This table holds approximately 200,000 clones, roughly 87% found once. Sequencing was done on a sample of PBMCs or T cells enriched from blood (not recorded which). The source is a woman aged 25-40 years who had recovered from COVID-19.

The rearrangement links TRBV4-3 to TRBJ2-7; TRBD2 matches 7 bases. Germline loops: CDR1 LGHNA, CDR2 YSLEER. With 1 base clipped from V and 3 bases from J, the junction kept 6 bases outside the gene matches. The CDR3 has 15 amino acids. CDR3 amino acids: CASSQGAGERYEQYF. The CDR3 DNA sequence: TGCGCCAGCAGCCAAGGGGCGGGGGAGCGCTACGAGCAGTACTTC.

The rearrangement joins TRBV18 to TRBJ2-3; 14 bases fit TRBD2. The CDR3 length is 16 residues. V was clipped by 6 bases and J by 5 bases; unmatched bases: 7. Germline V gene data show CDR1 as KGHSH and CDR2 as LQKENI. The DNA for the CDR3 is TGTGCCAGCTCCCCAGGACTAGCGGGAGGTAAAGATACGCAGTATTTT. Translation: CASSPGLAGGKDTQYF.

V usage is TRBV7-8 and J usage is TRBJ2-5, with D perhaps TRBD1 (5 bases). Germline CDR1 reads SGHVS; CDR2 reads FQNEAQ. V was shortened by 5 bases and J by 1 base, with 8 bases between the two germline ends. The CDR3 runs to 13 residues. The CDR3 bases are TGTGCCAGCAGCGCTACAGGCCAAGAGACCCAGTACTTC. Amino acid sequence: CASSATGQETQYF.

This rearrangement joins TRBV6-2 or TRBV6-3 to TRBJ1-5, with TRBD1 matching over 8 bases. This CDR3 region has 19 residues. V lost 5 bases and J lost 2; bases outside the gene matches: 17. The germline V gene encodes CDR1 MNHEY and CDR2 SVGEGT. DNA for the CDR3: TGTGCCAGCAGTGATCGGACAGGGATTCATTTAAGTGGCAATCAGCCCCAGCATTTT. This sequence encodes CASSDRTGIHLSGNQPQHF.

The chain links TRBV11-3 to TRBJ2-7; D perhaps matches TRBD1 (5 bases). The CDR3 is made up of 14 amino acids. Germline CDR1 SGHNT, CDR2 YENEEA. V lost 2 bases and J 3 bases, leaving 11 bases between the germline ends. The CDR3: CASSLRGWGYEQYF. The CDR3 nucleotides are TGTGCCAGCAGCTTAAGGGGTTGGGGCTACGAGCAGTACTTC. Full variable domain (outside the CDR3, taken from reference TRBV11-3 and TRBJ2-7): EAGVVQSPRYKIIEKKQPVAFWCNPISGHNTLYWYLQNLGQGPELLIRYENEEAVDDSQLPKDRFSAERLKGVDSTLKIQPAELGDSAVYLCASSLRGWGYEQYFGPGTRLTVT.

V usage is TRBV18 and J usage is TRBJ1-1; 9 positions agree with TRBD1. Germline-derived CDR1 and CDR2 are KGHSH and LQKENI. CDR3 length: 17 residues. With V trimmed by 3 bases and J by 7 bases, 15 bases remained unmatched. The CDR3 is CASSPQTYGTGKNEAFF. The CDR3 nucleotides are TGTGCCAGCTCACCCCAAACCTACGGGACAGGGAAAAATGAAGCTTTCTTT.

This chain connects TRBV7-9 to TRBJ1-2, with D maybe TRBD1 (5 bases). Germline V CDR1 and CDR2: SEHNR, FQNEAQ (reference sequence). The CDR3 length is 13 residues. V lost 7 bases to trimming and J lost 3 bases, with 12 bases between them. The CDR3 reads CASTEKGDYGYTF. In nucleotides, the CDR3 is TGTGCCAGCACCGAAAAAGGGGACTATGGCTACACCTTC.

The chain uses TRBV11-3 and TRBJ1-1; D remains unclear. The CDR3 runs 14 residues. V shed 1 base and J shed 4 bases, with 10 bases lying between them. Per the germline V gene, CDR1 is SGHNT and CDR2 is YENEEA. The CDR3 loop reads CASSLGRGSTEAFF. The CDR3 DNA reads TGTGCCAGCAGCTTAGGGCGGGGTAGCACTGAAGCTTTCTTT. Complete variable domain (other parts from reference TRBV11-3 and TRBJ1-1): EAGVVQSPRYKIIEKKQPVAFWCNPISGHNTLYWYLQNLGQGPELLIRYENEEAVDDSQLPKDRFSAERLKGVDSTLKIQPAELGDSAVYLCASSLGRGSTEAFFGQGTRLTVV.

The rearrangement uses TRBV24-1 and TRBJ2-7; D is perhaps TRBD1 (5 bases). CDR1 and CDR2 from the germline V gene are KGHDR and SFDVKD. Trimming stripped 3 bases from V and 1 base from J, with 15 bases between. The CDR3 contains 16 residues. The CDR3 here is CATSDPDSDRSYEQYF. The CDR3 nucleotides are TGTGCCACCAGTGATCCTGACAGTGATAGATCCTACGAGCAGTACTTC.

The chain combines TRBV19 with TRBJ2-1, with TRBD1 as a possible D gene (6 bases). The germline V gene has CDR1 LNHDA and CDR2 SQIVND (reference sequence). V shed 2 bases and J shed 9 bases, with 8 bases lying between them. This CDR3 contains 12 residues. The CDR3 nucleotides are TGTGCCAGTAGTATAAACAGGGTTGAGCAGTTCTTC. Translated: CASSINRVEQFF. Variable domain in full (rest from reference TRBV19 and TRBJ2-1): DGGITQSPKYLFRKEGQNVTLSCEQNLNHDAMYWYRQDPGQGLRLIYYSQIVNDFQKGDIAEGYSVSREKKESFPLTVTSAQKNPTAFYLCASSINRVEQFFGPGTRLTVL.

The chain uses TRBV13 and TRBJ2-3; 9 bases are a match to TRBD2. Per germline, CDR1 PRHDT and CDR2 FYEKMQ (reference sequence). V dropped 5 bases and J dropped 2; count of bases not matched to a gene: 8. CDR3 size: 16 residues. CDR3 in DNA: TGTGCCAGCAGCCCGCAAGCGGGGGGCGACACAGATACGCAGTATTTT. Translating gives CASSPQAGGDTDTQYF.

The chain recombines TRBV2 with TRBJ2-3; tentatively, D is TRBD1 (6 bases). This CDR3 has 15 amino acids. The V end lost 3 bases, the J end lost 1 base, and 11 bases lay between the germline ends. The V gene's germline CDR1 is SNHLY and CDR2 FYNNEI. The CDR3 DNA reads TGTGCCAGCAGTGATCTGGACAGTCGCACAGATACGCAGTATTTT. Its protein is CASSDLDSRTDTQYF.

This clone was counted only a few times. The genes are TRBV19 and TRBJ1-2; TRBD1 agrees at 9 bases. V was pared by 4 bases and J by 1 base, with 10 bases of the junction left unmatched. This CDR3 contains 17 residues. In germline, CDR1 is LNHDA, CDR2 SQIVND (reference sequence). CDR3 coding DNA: TGTGCCAGTAGTACCCGAGGGACAGGGTATAGTAACTATGGCTACACCTTC. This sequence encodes CASSTRGTGYSNYGYTF.

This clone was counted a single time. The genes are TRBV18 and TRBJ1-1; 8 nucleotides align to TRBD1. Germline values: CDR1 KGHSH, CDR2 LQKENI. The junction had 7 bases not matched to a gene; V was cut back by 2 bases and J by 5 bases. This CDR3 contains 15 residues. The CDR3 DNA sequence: TGTGCCAGCTCACCAGGGACAGGTGGGAGGACTGAAGCTTTCTTT. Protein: CASSPGTGGRTEAFF.

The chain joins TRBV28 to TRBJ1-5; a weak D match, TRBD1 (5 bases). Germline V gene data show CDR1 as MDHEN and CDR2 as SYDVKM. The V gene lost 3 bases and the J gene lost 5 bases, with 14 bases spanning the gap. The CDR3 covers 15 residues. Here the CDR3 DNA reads TGTGCCAGCAGTTTCTTCGGGGGGGATCATCAGCCCCAGCATTTT. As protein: CASSFFGGDHQPQHF.

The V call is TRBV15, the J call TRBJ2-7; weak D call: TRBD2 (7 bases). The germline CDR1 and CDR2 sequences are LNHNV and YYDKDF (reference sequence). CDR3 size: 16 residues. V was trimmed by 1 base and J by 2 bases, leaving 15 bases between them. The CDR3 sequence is CATSRVGREGAYEQYF. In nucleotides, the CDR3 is TGTGCCACCAGCAGAGTAGGGAGGGAGGGGGCCTACGAGCAGTACTTC.

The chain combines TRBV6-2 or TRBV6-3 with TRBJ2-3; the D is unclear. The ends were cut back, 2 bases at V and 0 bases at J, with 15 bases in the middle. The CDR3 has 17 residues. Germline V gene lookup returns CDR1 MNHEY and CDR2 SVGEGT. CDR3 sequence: CASSYTTSSSSTDTQYF. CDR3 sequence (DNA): TGTGCCAGCAGTTACACGACTTCGTCTTCTAGCACAGATACGCAGTATTTT.

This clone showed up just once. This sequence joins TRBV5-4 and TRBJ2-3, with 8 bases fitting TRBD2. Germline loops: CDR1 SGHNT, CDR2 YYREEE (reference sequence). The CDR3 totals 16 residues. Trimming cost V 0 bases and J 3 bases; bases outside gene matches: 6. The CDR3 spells CASSLGTSGNTDTQYF. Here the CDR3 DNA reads TGTGCCAGCAGCTTGGGAACTAGCGGTAATACAGATACGCAGTATTTT.

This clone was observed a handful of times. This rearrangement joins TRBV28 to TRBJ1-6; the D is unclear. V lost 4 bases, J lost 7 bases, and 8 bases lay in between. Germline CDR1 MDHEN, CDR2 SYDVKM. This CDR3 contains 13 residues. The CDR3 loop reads CASSSGWNSPLHF. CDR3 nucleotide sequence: TGTGCCAGCAGTTCGGGTTGGAATTCACCCCTCCACTTT.

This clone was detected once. CDR3 bases: TGTGCCAGCAGCGCCCAACAGGGGGCCCTTACTGAAGCTTTCTTT. Protein: CASSAQQGALTEAFF. V and J are TRBV9 and TRBJ1-1, with 9 bases that match TRBD1. Trimming cost V 3 bases and J 5 bases; bases outside gene matches: 8. Germline V gene sequence: CDR1 SGDLS, CDR2 YYNGEE. The length of the CDR3 is 15 residues.

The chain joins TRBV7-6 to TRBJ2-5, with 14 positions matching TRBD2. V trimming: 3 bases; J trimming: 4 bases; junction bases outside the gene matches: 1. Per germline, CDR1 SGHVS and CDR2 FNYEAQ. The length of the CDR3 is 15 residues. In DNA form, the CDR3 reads TGTGCCAGCAGCTTCGGGACTAGCGGGGGAGAGACCCAGTACTTC. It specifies CASSFGTSGGETQYF. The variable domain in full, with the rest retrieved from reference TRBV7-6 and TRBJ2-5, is GAGVSQSPRYKVTKRGQDVALRCDPISGHVSLYWYRQALGQGPEFLTYFNYEAQQDKSGLPNDRFSAERPEGSISTLTIQRTEQRDSAMYRCASSFGTSGGETQYFGPGTRLLVL.

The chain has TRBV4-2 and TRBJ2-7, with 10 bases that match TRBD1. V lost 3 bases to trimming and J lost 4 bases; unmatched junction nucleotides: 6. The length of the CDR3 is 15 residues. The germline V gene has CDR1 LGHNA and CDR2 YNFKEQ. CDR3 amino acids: CASSQSGQGLYEQYF. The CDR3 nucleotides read TGTGCCAGCAGCCAGTCGGGACAGGGGCTTTACGAGCAGTACTTC.

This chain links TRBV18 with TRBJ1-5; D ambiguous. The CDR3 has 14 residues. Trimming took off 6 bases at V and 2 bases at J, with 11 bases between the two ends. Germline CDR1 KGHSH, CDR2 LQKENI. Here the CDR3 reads CASSPMGGNQPQHF. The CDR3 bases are TGTGCCAGCTCTCCGATGGGCGGCAATCAGCCCCAGCATTTT. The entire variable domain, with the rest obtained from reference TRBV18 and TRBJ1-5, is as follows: NAGVMQNPRHLVRRRGQEARLRCSPMKGHSHVYWYRQLPEEGLKFMVYLQKENIIDESGMPKERFSAEFPKEGPSILRIQQVVRGDSAAYFCASSPMGGNQPQHFGDGTRLSIL.

CDR3: CASRDRGIYEQYF. In DNA form, the CDR3 reads TGTGCCAGCCGGGACAGGGGAATCTACGAGCAGTACTTC. The chain couples TRBV6-5 to TRBJ2-7, with 10 bases identical to TRBD1. With V trimmed by 8 bases and J by 3 bases, 4 bases remained unmatched. The CDR3 has 13 residues. Per the germline V gene, CDR1 is MNHEY and CDR2 is SVGAGI.

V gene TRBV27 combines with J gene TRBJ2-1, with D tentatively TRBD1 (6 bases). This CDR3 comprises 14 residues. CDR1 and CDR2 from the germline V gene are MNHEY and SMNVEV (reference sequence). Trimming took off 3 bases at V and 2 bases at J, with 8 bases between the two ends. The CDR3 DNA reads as TGTGCCAGCAGTTTCGGGACACCCTACAATGAGCAGTTCTTC. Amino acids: CASSFGTPYNEQFF.

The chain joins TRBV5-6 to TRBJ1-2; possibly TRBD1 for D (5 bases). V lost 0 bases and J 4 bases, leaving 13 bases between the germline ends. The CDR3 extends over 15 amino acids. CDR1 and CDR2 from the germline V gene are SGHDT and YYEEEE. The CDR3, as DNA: TGTGCCAGCAGCTTGGAGGGGCGCGGGAGCTATGGCTACACCTTC. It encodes CASSLEGRGSYGYTF.

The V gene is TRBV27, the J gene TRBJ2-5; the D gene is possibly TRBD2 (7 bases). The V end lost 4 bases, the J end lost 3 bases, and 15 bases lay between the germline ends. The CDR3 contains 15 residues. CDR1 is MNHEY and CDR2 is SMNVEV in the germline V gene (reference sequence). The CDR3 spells CASSSWEGGEETQYF. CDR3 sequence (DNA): TGTGCCAGCAGTTCCTGGGAGGGGGGGGAAGAGACCCAGTACTTC.

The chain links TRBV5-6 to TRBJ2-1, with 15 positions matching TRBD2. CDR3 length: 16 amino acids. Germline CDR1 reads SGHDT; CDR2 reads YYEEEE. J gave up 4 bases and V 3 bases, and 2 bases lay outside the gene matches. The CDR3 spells CASSSGLAGGYNEQFF. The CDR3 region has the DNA TGTGCCAGCAGCTCAGGACTAGCGGGGGGGTACAATGAGCAGTTCTTC.